This paragraph covers one TCR beta chain sequence. Its antigen is still unknown. In TCRdb, the reads were re-called with MiXCR into one record per CDR3 protein. The sample records 300,000 to 400,000 distinct CDR3 sequences, just under 30% being singletons. The data were taken from a study of T cell repertoires in cytomegalovirus infection. Study background: CMV epitopes used comprised recently identified HLA-C-restricted ones and well-studied HLA-B-restricted ones. Shared public TCR beta signatures pointed to both CMV infection and a matching HLA type.

General study points: Dominant in the ex vivo response were TCR beta clonotypes restricted by HLA-C and specific for CMV.

The sequence was collected from a human donor in good health (CMV status not recorded). Some clones in this sample may be carry-over from other donors' samples. Sample: cultured PBMCs, taken from culture after CMV antigen stimulation.

The CDR3 sequence: CASSEAGGIQPQHF. In DNA, the CDR3 is TGTGCCAGCAGTGAGGCAGGGGGCATTCAGCCCCAGCATTTT. This chain joins TRBV25-1 and TRBJ1-5, with 8 positions matching TRBD1. This CDR3 spans 14 amino acids. In germline, CDR1 is MGHDK, CDR2 SYGVNS. Germline trimming cut 3 bases from V and 6 bases from J; bases unmatched to any gene: 4.